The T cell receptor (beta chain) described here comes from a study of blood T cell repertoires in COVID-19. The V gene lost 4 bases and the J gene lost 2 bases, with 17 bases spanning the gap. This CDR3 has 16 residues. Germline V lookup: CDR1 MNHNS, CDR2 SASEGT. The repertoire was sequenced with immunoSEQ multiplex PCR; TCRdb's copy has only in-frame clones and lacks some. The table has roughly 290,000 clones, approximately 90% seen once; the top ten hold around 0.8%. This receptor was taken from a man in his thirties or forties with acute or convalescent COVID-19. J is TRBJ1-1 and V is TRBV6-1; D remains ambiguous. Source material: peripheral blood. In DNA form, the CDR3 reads TGTGCCAGCAGTGCCCCATTGCGAGGAGCCAACACTGAAGCTTTCTTT. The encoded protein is CASSAPLRGANTEAFF.